This TCR beta chain was recorded in a study of technical replicates of blood from four donors. Sequencing used immunoSEQ multiplex PCR; TCRdb keeps in-frame clones, though not all of them. The repertoire holds approximately 52,000 clones, with roughly 90% as singletons. Per germline, CDR1 SGHKS and CDR2 YYEKEE (reference sequence). The CDR3 is made up of 16 amino acids. The J segment lost 6 bases and the V segment lost 5 bases, leaving 8 bases of the junction unmatched. The sequencing input was PBMCs. The clonotype comes from a human donor in good health. Some clones in this sample may be carry-over from other donors' samples. The chain employs TRBV5-5 and TRBJ2-2; 12 nucleotides agree with TRBD2. This chain's CDR3 is CASRRTSGTVSGELFF. In DNA form, the CDR3 reads TGTGCCAGCAGGAGGACTAGCGGGACAGTTTCCGGGGAGCTGTTTTTT.